This T cell receptor (beta chain) was identified in a study of shared clonotypes between healthy human individuals (dated by TCRdb to the early 2020s). Turning to the overall study: Three men and a couple of women, aged 18 to 49 years, made up the cohort. For each donor, CD4 naive and CD4 memory were each run on three plates, CD8 naive on two plates, and CD8 memory on one plate. To estimate repertoire size and how much clonotype sharing occurs between individuals, the study deeply sequenced the blood TCR repertoires of five or six healthy adults. To increase sequencing depth and limit assay-specific biases, TCR repertoire library preparation and sequencing were carried out by different laboratories using diverse techniques. Leukapheresis yielded between about 0.94 and 8.9 billion PBMCs per donor.

Using the deep immunoSEQ assay, multiplex PCR amplified TCR CDR3 regions from genomic DNA. Extracted genomic DNA from each cell subset was spread evenly across all wells of several immunoSEQ 96-well plates, with each plate serving as a replicate. For sorted subsets, 200 to 250 ng of genomic DNA, equivalent to some 30,000 T cell genomes, went into each replicate PCR. Purified libraries were measured with a Qubit 3.0 fluorometer, size-checked on a Bioanalyzer 2100, and measured again with the KAPA Library Quantification kit. Every immunoSEQ 96-well plate was sequenced on a dedicated single-read 150-cycle Illumina NextSeq 550 flow cell. Turning to the authors' computational methods: Because the immunoSEQ output included only junctional sequences and no quality scores, the filtering could not be the same as the filtering used for full-length reads. Sequences were annotated with PyIR, a Python wrapper for IgBLAST v1.9, and V/J genes and CDR3 were assigned using IMGT germline references. Reads were removed for weak V/J assignments (E-value above 1e-6), missing CDR3, stop codons, out-of-frame junctions, or ambiguous translated residues. V3J clonotypes were defined as sequences sharing the same inferred V gene, J gene, and CDR3 amino acid sequence. To compute the percentage overlap between repertoires, the number of shared unique clonotypes was divided by the size of the smaller repertoire. Three approaches were used to assess repertoire richness: RTK rarefaction, the Chao1 estimator, and Recon v2.1 estimates of unobserved clonotypes. Generation probabilities were computed with OLGA for all TCRbeta clonotypes obtained by the gDNA method from several donors. TCRdb mirrors the immuneACCESS table, restricted to in-frame sequences. Some clones are absent from its copies; in checked studies, under half trace to an unresolved V gene, and the reason for the others is unknown. The DNA gave D and trimming, while V, J and clone size come from that table. The sample table shows roughly 650,000 clones, and around 97% are seen once. About 0.06% of the sample is held by the ten biggest clonotypes.

As concerns this clone: Which antigen it targets is not known. Base quality data are lacking; no much larger clone is found one base away.

Healthy HIV-negative adults with no recently reported acute infections or vaccinations were included as donors. All donors were Caucasian adults living in Nashville, Tennessee, USA. CD4+ T cells were enriched by magnetic negative selection, after which naive cells were positively selected on CD45RA and the negative fraction was taken as the memory subset. Blood was obtained by leukapheresis, after which PBMCs were separated by Ficoll-Histopaque density gradient centrifugation and cryopreserved in liquid nitrogen vapor phase. Analytical flow cytometry was used to check the purity and quantity of each magnetically sorted T cell population. From each sorted fraction, genomic DNA was isolated and quantified by UV absorbance on a Nanodrop 2000c. The CDR3 holds 13 amino acids from the cysteine to the phenylalanine. Of the read, only the CDR3 DNA is kept; its 39 bases are in frame from base 1. From the germline V gene, CDR1 is KGHSH and CDR2 is LQKENI. V is clipped by 3 bases and J by 7 bases, and the sequence between their germline boundaries is 13 bases long.

General conclusions and limits of the study: Incomplete sequencing was indicated by rarefaction of sorted-subset datasets, despite the large sequencing depth. The genetic and exposure-history diversity represented was limited by the small number of donors. Clonotypes shared by all four sorted-subset donors showed higher generation probabilities than non-shared clonotypes. Sharing across a few donors was observed for roughly 5% of naive CD4, less than 4% of naive CD8, over 2% of memory CD4, and less than 0.45% of memory CD8 clonotypes. Naive subsets generally had larger estimated clonotype richness than memory subsets did. Only blood was sampled, and tissue TCR repertoires likely differ from those in blood. Pairwise subsampling indicated that sequencing depth was expected to affect the degree of clonotype sharing among donors.

This TCR derives from a woman in her 30s in good health. The sample taken for sequencing was naive CD4+ T cells sorted from blood. Taken with the paper, the label for cell subset or site translates to: CD45RA+ positively selected. The receptor chain draws on TRBV18 and TRBJ2-7; the D gene assignment is ambiguous. The CDR3 corresponds to CASSPGVRREQYF. The nucleotides are TGTGCCAGCTCACCCGGAGTCCGCCGGGAGCAGTACTTC.